The next 7 T cell receptor beta chains were all read from a single sample in a study of T cell clonotyping in hematopoietic cell transplantation. The assay was immunoSEQ multiplex PCR, and TCRdb's table has in-frame clones only and misses some. This repertoire shows some 11,000 clones, less than 60% found once; its top ten account for about 10%. Sequenced: peripheral blood mononuclear cells. Receptors originate from a middle-aged man in good health. Some clones in this sample may be carry-over from other donors' samples.

The chain recombines TRBV27 with TRBJ1-5, with 9 bases aligning to TRBD1. The V and J ends lost 4 bases and 6 bases, in that order; junction bases with no gene match: 4. Germline V lookup: CDR1 MNHEY, CDR2 SMNVEV (reference sequence). The CDR3 spans 14 residues. The DNA for the CDR3 is TGTGCCAGCAGTTCCCAGACAGGGGGTCAGCCCCAGCATTTT. Translation gives CASSSQTGGQPQHF.

The chain recombines TRBV28 with TRBJ1-5; weak D call: TRBD1 (5 bases). V was trimmed by 8 bases and J by 5 bases, leaving 10 bases between them. Germline CDR1 is MDHEN and CDR2 is SYDVKM. This CDR3 contains 12 residues. CDR3 DNA: TGTGCCAGCGGGGGGTGGGATCAGCCCCAGCATTTT. This gives the protein CASGGWDQPQHF.

A word on this clone: A much larger clone is a single base away; this may be a read error. The chain uses TRBV29-1 and TRBJ1-1; D gene ambiguous. The CDR3 is made up of 15 amino acids. Germline-derived CDR1 and CDR2 are SQVTM and ANQGSEA. V was trimmed by 7 bases and J by 1 base, leaving 19 bases between them. The CDR3 DNA is TGCAGCGCCGAGGGCGGGGAAGATGGGAACACTGAAGCTTTCTTT. Translated, it gives CSAEGGEDGNTEAFF.

J is TRBJ1-4 and V is TRBV4-3, with D tentatively TRBD1 (6 bases). Trimming stripped 4 bases from V and 6 bases from J, with 12 bases between. Germline CDR1 is LGHNA and CDR2 is YSLEER. The CDR3 length is 14 residues. For the CDR3, the DNA is TGCGCCAGCAGCCTGATGGGACAAGATGAAAAACTGTTTTTT. Residues: CASSLMGQDEKLFF.

The chain recombines TRBV9 with TRBJ1-2, with 7 bases identical to TRBD1. CDR3 length equals 16 residues. The germline CDR1 and CDR2 sequences are SGDLS and YYNGEE. J gave up 6 bases and V 4 bases, and 15 bases lay outside the gene matches. This CDR3 is CASSPRQGWPLDGYTF. CDR3 bases: TGTGCCAGCAGCCCCCGACAGGGATGGCCTCTTGATGGCTACACCTTC.

V gene TRBV6-1 combines with J gene TRBJ1-1, with D possibly TRBD1 on 5 matching bases. This CDR3 has 14 residues. Germline-derived CDR1 and CDR2 are MNHNS and SASEGT. The germline V and J ends were trimmed by 4 bases and 7 bases, with 16 bases remaining between them. The CDR3 spells CASSAKTGGLEAFF. CDR3 bases: TGTGCCAGCAGTGCGAAAACAGGAGGACTTGAAGCTTTCTTT.

V gene TRBV4-3 combines with J gene TRBJ1-4; TRBD1 agrees at 7 bases. Germline V lookup: CDR1 LGHNA, CDR2 YSLEER. V shed 4 bases and J 8 bases; nucleotides not matched to a gene: 7. The CDR3 contains 14 residues. The CDR3 sequence: CASSRKPGGEKLFF. For the CDR3, the DNA is TGCGCCAGCAGCCGTAAGCCAGGGGGGGAAAAACTGTTTTTT.